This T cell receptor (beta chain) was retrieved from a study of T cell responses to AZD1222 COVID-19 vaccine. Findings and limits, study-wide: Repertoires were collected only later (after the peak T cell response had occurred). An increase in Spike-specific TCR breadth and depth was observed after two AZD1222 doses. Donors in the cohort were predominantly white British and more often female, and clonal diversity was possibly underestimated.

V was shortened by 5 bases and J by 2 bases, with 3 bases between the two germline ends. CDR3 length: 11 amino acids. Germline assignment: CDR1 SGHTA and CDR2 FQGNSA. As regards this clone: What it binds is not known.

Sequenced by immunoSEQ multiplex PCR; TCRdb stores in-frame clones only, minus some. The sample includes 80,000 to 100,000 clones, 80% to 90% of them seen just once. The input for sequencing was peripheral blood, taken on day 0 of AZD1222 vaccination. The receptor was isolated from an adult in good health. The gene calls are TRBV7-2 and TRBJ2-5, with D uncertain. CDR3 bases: TGTGCCAGCAGCGAACAAGAGACCCAGTACTTC. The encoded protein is CASSEQETQYF.